A single sample gave rise to the 9 T cell receptor beta chains below, sequenced in a study of blood T cells in healthy people across ages. PCR was performed a second time for roughly 7 to 12 cycles using a sample-barcoded 5' primer and a J-beta primer mix. TCRdb called the 5' RACE reads again in MiXCR, with one record for every CDR3 protein. The sample shows some 1.7 million distinct CDR3 sequences, roughly 27% of them seen only once. The sequencing sample was made of blood. These receptors were obtained from a woman between 25 and 40 years old in good health.

This sequence joins TRBV5-6 and TRBJ2-4; D tentatively fits TRBD1 or TRBD2 (5 bases each). The J call is in doubt because the DNA end fits TRBJ2-7 better. The germline V gene encodes CDR1 SGHDT and CDR2 YYEEEE. The CDR3 sequence is 15 residues long. CDR3 protein: CASSSWQDRDHEQYF. DNA of the CDR3: TGTGCCAGCAGCTCCTGGCAGGATCGGGACCACGAGCAGTACTTC.

The rearrangement links TRBV28 to TRBJ1-5, with 7 bases fitting TRBD1. The V gene's germline CDR1 is MDHEN and CDR2 SYDVKM. With 7 bases clipped from V and 6 bases from J, the junction kept 12 bases outside the gene matches. This CDR3 is built from 15 residues. CDR3 sequence reads: CASNPGGSGGQPQHF. The CDR3 coding sequence is TGTGCCAGCAATCCCGGCGGGTCAGGGGGTCAGCCCCAGCATTTT.

The chain joins TRBV7-2 to TRBJ2-7, with D perhaps matching TRBD1 (6 bases). The CDR3 is made up of 15 amino acids. V was clipped by 5 bases and J by 7 bases, with 21 bases between them. Germline CDR1 and CDR2: SGHTA and FQGNSA. The CDR3 region is CASSPSYRDTGEQYF. The CDR3 DNA reads TGTGCCAGCAGCCCTTCATACAGGGACACCGGGGAGCAGTACTTC.

With regard to this clonotype: Since a much larger clone is just one base distant, this may be a read error. The V call is TRBV29-1, the J call TRBJ1-2; D may be TRBD1 (5 bases). Germline CDR1 is SQVTM and CDR2 is ANQGSEA. V dropped 3 bases and J dropped 2 bases, with 13 bases sitting between them. The CDR3 is 14 amino acids. CDR3 amino acids: CSVDVGRLNYGYTF. In nucleotides, the CDR3 is TGCAGCGTTGACGTGGGACGGTTGAACTATGGCTACACCTTC.

This clonotype occurred many times. This chain links TRBV6-5 with TRBJ1-5; TRBD1 agrees at 7 bases. Germline-derived CDR1 and CDR2 are MNHEY and SVGAGI. This CDR3 contains 17 residues. V lost 2 bases, J lost 3 bases, and 10 bases stayed unmatched. The DNA of the CDR3 is TGTGCCAGCAGTTACCACAGGGGTGGTGTAATCAATCAGCCCCAGCATTTT. Amino acids: CASSYHRGGVINQPQHF.

As concerns this clonotype: A much larger clone lies a single base off, so this may be a read error. The J gene is TRBJ1-2, the V gene TRBV7-9; a possible D gene is TRBD1 (6 bases). Germline loops: CDR1 SEHNR, CDR2 FQNEAQ (reference sequence). V was shortened by 5 bases and J by 4 bases, with 11 bases between the two germline ends. The CDR3 loop spans 13 amino acids. CDR3 coding DNA: TGTGCCAGCAGCGCCGACAGGAGCTATGGCTACACCTTC. This translates into CASSADRSYGYTF.

The CDR3 sequence: CSVGWRGGETQYF. For the CDR3, the DNA is TGCAGCGTTGGGTGGCGGGGAGGGGAGACCCAGTACTTC. J is TRBJ2-4 and V is TRBV29-1; 7 bases match TRBD2. The J call is in doubt because the DNA end fits TRBJ2-5 better. CDR1 is SQVTM, CDR2 ANQGSEA, per germline. The CDR3 sequence is 13 residues long.

The chain employs TRBV7-2 and TRBJ2-7, with unresolved D. The germline gives CDR1 SGHTA, CDR2 FQGNSA. V was shortened by 4 bases and J by 7 bases, with 20 bases between the two germline ends. The CDR3 loop spans 15 amino acids. Here the CDR3 reads CASSSQFSSYNEQYF. CDR3 DNA sequence: TGTGCCAGCAGCTCCCAGTTCAGCTCCTACAATGAGCAGTACTTC.

A few counts support this clonotype. The J gene is TRBJ2-5, the V gene TRBV4-1; D may be TRBD2 (6 bases). The CDR3 has 16 residues. Germline loops: CDR1 MGHRA, CDR2 YSYEKL. V was clipped by 0 bases and J by 11 bases, with 22 bases between them. CDR3 sequence (DNA): TGCGCCAGCAGCCAAGAGAGCCGGGGGTACGACAATGAGCAGTACTTC. Protein product: CASSQESRGYDNEQYF.